The 5 T cell receptor beta chains below all came from one sample that was sequenced in a study of control samples from healthy donors and cancer patients. The method was immunoSEQ multiplex PCR; TCRdb's version includes in-frame clones alone and lacks a portion of them. This sample has 150,000 or so clones, with 92% found just once. Sequenced: blood. Source of these receptors: a woman younger than 45 in good health.

V is TRBV13 and J is TRBJ1-2; possibly TRBD1 for D (5 bases). This CDR3 spans 15 amino acids. Germline V CDR1 and CDR2: PRHDT, FYEKMQ (reference sequence). Trimming removed 0 bases at V and 8 bases at J, with 16 bases between. The CDR3 coding sequence is TGTGCCAGCAGCTTAGGGCAGGGAGGGCATAGCGGCTACACCTTC. Protein sequence: CASSLGQGGHSGYTF.

This chain's CDR3 is CASSLGSTEETQYF. The CDR3 nucleotides are TGTGCCAGCAGCTTAGGATCGACAGAAGAGACCCAGTACTTC. The chain couples TRBV7-3 to TRBJ2-5; D may be TRBD1 (5 bases). CDR1 and CDR2 from the germline V gene are SGHTA and FQGTGA. Trimming cost V 2 bases and J 3 bases, with 10 bases left between them. The CDR3 is made up of 14 amino acids.

This chain joins TRBV30 and TRBJ1-2; D unresolved. Germline V CDR1 and CDR2: GTSNPN, SVGIG (reference sequence). The CDR3 loop spans 15 amino acids. Trimming pared 0 bases from V and 6 bases from J, leaving 17 bases between. CDR3: CAWSVGGTSRDGYTF. For the CDR3, the DNA is TGTGCCTGGAGTGTTGGCGGAACCTCGCGGGATGGCTACACCTTC.

This clone turned up a few times. J is TRBJ1-1 and V is TRBV19, with unresolved D. V was cut by 3 bases and J by 6 bases, with 5 bases left in between. The CDR3 runs 11 residues. From germline, CDR1 is LNHDA and CDR2 SQIVND (reference sequence). The CDR3 nucleotides are TGTGCCAGTAGTATGACCTCTGAAGCTTTCTTT. This sequence encodes CASSMTSEAFF.

This sequence joins TRBV6-5 and TRBJ2-2, with TRBD1 matching over 9 bases. The CDR3 consists of 15 residues. V lost 4 bases to trimming and J lost 3 bases; unmatched junction nucleotides: 3. The germline V gene has CDR1 MNHEY and CDR2 SVGAGI. The CDR3 loop is CASSLGQGYTGELFF. The CDR3 region has the DNA TGTGCCAGCAGTTTGGGACAGGGTTACACCGGGGAGCTGTTTTTT.